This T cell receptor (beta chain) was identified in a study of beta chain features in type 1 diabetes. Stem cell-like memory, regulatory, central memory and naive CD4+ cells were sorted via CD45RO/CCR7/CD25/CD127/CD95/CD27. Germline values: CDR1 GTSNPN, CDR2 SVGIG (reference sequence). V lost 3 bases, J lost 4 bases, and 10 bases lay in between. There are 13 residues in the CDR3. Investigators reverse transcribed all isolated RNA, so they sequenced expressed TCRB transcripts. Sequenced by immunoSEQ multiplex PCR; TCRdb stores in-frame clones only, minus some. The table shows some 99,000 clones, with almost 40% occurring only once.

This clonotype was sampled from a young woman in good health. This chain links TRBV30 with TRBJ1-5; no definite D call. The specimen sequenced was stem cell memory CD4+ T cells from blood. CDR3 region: CAWSPRGNQPQHF. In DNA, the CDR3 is TGTGCCTGGAGCCCCCGAGGGAATCAGCCCCAGCATTTT. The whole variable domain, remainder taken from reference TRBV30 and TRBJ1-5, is SQTIHQWPATLVQPVGSPLSLECTVEGTSNPNLYWYRQAAGRGLQLLFYSVGIGQISSEVPQNLSASRPQDRQFILSSKKLLLSDSGFYLCAWSPRGNQPQHFGDGTRLSIL.